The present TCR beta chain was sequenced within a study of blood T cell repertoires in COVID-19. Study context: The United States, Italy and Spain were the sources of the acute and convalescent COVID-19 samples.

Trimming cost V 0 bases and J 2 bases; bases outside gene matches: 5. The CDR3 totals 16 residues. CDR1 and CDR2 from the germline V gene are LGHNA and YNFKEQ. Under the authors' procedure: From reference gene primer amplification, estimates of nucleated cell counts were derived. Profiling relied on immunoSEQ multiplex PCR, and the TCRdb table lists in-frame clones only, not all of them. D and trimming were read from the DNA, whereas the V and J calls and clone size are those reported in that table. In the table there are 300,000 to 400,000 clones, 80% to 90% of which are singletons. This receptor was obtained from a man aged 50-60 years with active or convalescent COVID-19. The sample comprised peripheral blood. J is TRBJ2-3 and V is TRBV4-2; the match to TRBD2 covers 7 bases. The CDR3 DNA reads TGTGCCAGCAGCCAAGACCGCGGGGGAGACACAGATACGCAGTATTTT. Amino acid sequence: CASSQDRGGDTDTQYF.